The 12 T cell receptor beta chains reported below all come from one sample, sequenced in a study of blood T cell repertoires in COVID-19. The protocol was immunoSEQ multiplex PCR, while the TCRdb copy is restricted to in-frame clones and leaves out a portion. The table lists around 390,000 clones, about 87% of them singletons. What was sequenced was PBMCs or T cells enriched from blood (not recorded which). Source of these receptors: a woman between 50 and 59 years old who had recovered from COVID-19.

The rearrangement links TRBV7-2 to TRBJ2-1; TRBD2 agrees at 13 bases. Germline CDR1 is SGHTA and CDR2 is FQGNSA. The CDR3 covers 16 residues. The junction had 8 bases not matched to a gene; V was cut back by 5 bases and J by 7 bases. In DNA form, the CDR3 reads TGTGCCAGCAGCCAACTACTAGCGGGGGGGTTAAATGAGCAGTTCTTC. Its protein product is CASSQLLAGGLNEQFF.

J is TRBJ1-1 and V is TRBV28, with a weak D call TRBD1 (5 bases). Trimming left V 8 bases short and J 0 bases short, with 7 bases between. The germline CDR1 and CDR2 sequences are MDHEN and SYDVKM. This CDR3 spans 12 amino acids. The CDR3 bases are TGTGCCAGCGGGGGGATGAACACTGAAGCTTTCTTT. Encoded protein: CASGGMNTEAFF.

Remarks on this clone: Because the CDR3 is missing its conserved closing phenylalanine or tryptophan, this is likely a read error. It is unclear where the CDR3 begins or ends on the DNA, so no DNA is shown, and the CDR3 is as TCRdb lists it. The chain couples TRBV28 to TRBJ1-2; TRBD1 is the table's D call and was not checked against the DNA. Germline V gene data show CDR1 as MDHEN and CDR2 as SYDVKM. From its first to its last residue, the CDR3 has 12 amino acids. The chain's CDR3 is CASSSSGDRVDI.

This clone has just a few counts. J is TRBJ1-2 and V is TRBV7-9, with TRBD1 matching 7 bases. V was clipped by 1 base and J by 8 bases; unmatched bases: 10. Germline CDR1 and CDR2: SEHNR and FQNEAQ (reference sequence). The CDR3 is made up of 15 amino acids. CDR3 bases: TGTGCCAGCAGCTTAGTGGGCAGGGGGATCGGAGGCTACACCTTC. Translating it yields CASSLVGRGIGGYTF.

The chain carries TRBV5-6 and TRBJ1-5; 7 bases agree with TRBD1. The CDR3 runs 13 residues. V shed 4 bases, J shed 6 bases, and the junction held 4 bases outside the gene matches. Germline CDR1 SGHDT, CDR2 YYEEEE. The CDR3 DNA reads TGTGCCAGCAGCCCAAGGGGGCGTCAGCCCCAGCATTTT. It codes for CASSPRGRQPQHF.

The CDR3 DNA reads TGCGCCAGCAGCTCAGAACCAGACAGGGTGCGAAACGGGGAGCTGTTTTTT. Its translation: CASSSEPDRVRNGELFF. The rearrangement uses TRBV5-1 and TRBJ2-2, with TRBD1 identical over 7 bases. The CDR3 has 17 residues. Trimming at V came to 3 bases and at J to 7 bases, leaving 15 bases not matched to a gene. Germline values: CDR1 SGHRS, CDR2 YFSETQ. The entire variable domain, with the rest obtained from reference TRBV5-1 and TRBJ2-2, is as follows: KAGVTQTPRYLIKTRGQQVTLSCSPISGHRSVSWYQQTPGQGLQFLFEYFSETQRNKGNFPGRFSGRQFSNSRSEMNVSTLELGDSALYLCASSSEPDRVRNGELFFGEGSRLTVL.

V usage is TRBV9 and J usage is TRBJ2-2; the match to TRBD2 covers 11 bases. With 7 bases clipped from V and 1 base from J, the junction kept 0 bases outside the gene matches. The length of the CDR3 is 14 residues. Germline V gene lookup returns CDR1 SGDLS and CDR2 YYNGEE. The CDR3 region is CASGTSGNTGELFF. The CDR3 DNA is TGTGCCAGCGGGACTAGCGGGAACACCGGGGAGCTGTTTTTT.

V is TRBV6-5 and J is TRBJ1-5, with 9 positions matching TRBD1. With V trimmed by 11 bases and J by 6 bases, 8 bases remained unmatched. CDR3 size: 13 residues. Germline V lookup: CDR1 MNHEY, CDR2 SVGAGI. Here the CDR3 reads CASAQGAGQPQHF. CDR3 DNA sequence: TGTGCCTCAGCACAGGGGGCGGGTCAGCCCCAGCATTTT.

V is TRBV5-1 and J is TRBJ2-2; D is unclear. The CDR3 contains 16 residues. CDR1 is SGHRS and CDR2 is YFSETQ in the germline V gene. V was trimmed by 0 bases and J by 6 bases, leaving 15 bases between them. DNA for the CDR3: TGCGCCAGCAGCTTGGATGGGTTTGTACGGGCCGGGGAGCTGTTTTTT. Translating it yields CASSLDGFVRAGELFF.

There are a few counts of this clone. The CDR3 coding sequence is TGCAGTGCCAGTACGGGACTAGGGAACCAAGAGACCCAGTACTTC. Protein: CSASTGLGNQETQYF. This chain uses TRBV20-1 with TRBJ2-5, with 8 bases aligning to TRBD2. V trimming: 6 bases; J trimming: 0 bases; junction bases outside the gene matches: 9. The CDR3 spans 15 residues. The germline gives CDR1 DFQATT, CDR2 SNEGSKA (reference sequence).

This clone occurred a few times. V and J are TRBV5-1 and TRBJ1-2; TRBD1 is a possible D gene (6 bases). The CDR3 covers 16 residues. CDR1 and CDR2 from the germline V gene are SGHRS and YFSETQ. V was cut by 1 base and J by 7 bases, with 20 bases left in between. The CDR3 sequence: CASSLWQGPLTGGYTF. The CDR3 nucleotides are TGCGCCAGCAGCTTGTGGCAGGGGCCCTTGACGGGTGGCTACACCTTC.

The chain couples TRBV29-1 to TRBJ2-7; 8 positions agree with TRBD2. CDR1 is SQVTM and CDR2 is ANQGSEA in the germline V gene. V was pared by 6 bases and J by 0 bases, with 1 base of the junction left unmatched. This CDR3 contains 12 residues. CDR3 bases: TGCAGCGTCGGGGGGGCCTCCTACGAGCAGTACTTC. Its translation is CSVGGASYEQYF.